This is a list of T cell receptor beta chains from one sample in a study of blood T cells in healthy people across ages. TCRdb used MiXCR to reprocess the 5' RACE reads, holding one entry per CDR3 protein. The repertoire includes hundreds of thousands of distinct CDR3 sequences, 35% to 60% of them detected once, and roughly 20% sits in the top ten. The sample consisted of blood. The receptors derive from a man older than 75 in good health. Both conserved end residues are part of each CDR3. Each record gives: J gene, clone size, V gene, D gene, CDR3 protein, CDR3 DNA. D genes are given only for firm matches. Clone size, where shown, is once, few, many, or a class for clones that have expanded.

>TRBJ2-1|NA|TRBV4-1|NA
CASSQGEAGTYNEQFF
TGCGCCAGCAGCCAAGGGGAGGCGGGGACCTACAATGAGCAGTTCTTC
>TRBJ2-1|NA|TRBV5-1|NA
CASSPGTLHNEQFF
TGCGCCAGCAGCCCCGGGACTTTACACAATGAGCAGTTCTTC
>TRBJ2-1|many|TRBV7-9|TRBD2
CASSVVGLAGLNEQFF
TGTGCCAGCAGCGTAGTCGGCCTAGCGGGCCTCAATGAGCAGTTCTTC
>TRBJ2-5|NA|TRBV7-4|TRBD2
CASSLTSGGPFGETQYF
TGTGCCAGCAGCTTAACTAGCGGGGGGCCCTTCGGAGAGACCCAGTACTTC
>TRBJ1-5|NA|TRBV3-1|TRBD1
CASSPQGVSNQPQHF
TGTGCCAGCAGCCCCCAGGGGGTAAGCAATCAGCCCCAGCATTTT
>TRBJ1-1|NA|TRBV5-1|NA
CASSADTDTEAFF
TGCGCCAGCAGCGCCGACACTGACACTGAAGCTTTCTTT
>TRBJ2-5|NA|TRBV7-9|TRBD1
CASSQGDSSQETQYF
TGCGCCAGCAGCCAAGGGGACAGCAGCCAAGAGACCCAGTACTTC
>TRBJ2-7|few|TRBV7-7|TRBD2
CASSLAGGAGEQYF
TGTGCTAGCAGCTTAGCGGGCGGGGCTGGCGAGCAGTACTTC
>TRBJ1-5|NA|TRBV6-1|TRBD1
CASSEGQNHQPQHF
TGTGCCAGCAGTGAGGGACAGAATCATCAGCCCCAGCATTTT
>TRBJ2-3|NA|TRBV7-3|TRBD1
CASATGDSSTDTQYF
TGTGCCAGCGCAACTGGGGACAGCAGCACAGATACGCAGTATTTT
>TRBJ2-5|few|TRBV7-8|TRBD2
CASSSILAGGGETQYF
TGTGCCAGCAGCTCTATACTAGCGGGAGGCGGGGAGACCCAGTACTTC
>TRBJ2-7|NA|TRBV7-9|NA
CASTLNPGHTAEQYF
TGTGCCAGCACCCTAAATCCGGGACACACCGCCGAGCAGTACTTC
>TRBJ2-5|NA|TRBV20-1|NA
CSASFPLGVSVETQYF
TGCAGTGCTAGCTTCCCCCTAGGGGTATCGGTAGAGACCCAGTACTTC
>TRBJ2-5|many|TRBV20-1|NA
CSARDGGGRQETQYF
TGCAGTGCTAGAGATGGTGGGGGGAGGCAAGAGACCCAGTACTTC
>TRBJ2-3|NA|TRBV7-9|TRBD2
CASSHTSGRAGDTQYF
TGTGCCAGCAGCCACACTAGCGGGAGGGCCGGAGATACGCAGTATTTT
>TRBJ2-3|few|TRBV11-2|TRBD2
CASSLRASGITDTQYF
TGTGCCAGCAGCTTACGGGCTAGCGGGATAACAGATACGCAGTATTTT
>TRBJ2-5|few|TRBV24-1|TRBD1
CATSDSQGAWETQYF
TGTGCCACCAGTGATAGTCAGGGGGCGTGGGAGACCCAGTACTTC
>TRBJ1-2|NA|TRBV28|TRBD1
CASAVDRNYGYTF
TGTGCCAGCGCCGTGGACAGGAACTATGGCTACACCTTC
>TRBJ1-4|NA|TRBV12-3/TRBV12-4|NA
CASSDRDRASELFF
TGTGCCAGCAGTGACCGGGATAGGGCCTCTGAACTGTTTTTT
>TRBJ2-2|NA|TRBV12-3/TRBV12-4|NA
CASSRRTNTGELFF
TGTGCCAGCAGCCGCCGTACGAACACCGGGGAGCTGTTTTTT
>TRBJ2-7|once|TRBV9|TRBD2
CASSPEGTSGYEQYF
TGTGCCAGCAGCCCCGAGGGGACTAGCGGTTACGAGCAGTACTTC
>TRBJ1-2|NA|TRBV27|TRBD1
CASSLSPRGGWGYTF
TGTGCCAGCAGTTTATCCCCCAGGGGGGGATGGGGCTACACCTTC
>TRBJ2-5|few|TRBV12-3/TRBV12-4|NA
CASSRGQGISSGETQYF
TGTGCCAGCAGTCGTGGACAGGGAATTTCTAGCGGGGAGACCCAGTACTTC
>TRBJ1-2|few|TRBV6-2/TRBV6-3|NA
CASNGGGYGYTF
TGTGCCAGCAACGGGGGAGGCTATGGCTACACCTTC
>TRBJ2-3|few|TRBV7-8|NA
CASSLVPTGMITDTQYF
TGTGCCAGCAGCCTAGTGCCAACAGGGATGATAACAGATACGCAGTATTTT
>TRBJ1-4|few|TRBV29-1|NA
CSVGERSGEKLFF
TGCAGCGTGGGGGAGAGGTCGGGTGAAAAACTGTTTTTT
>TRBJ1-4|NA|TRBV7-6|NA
CASTIGGSEKLFF
TGTGCCAGCACAATCGGGGGGAGTGAAAAACTGTTTTTT
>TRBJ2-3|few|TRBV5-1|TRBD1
CASSLKGQGSDTQYF
TGCGCCAGCAGCTTGAAGGGACAGGGGTCAGATACGCAGTATTTT
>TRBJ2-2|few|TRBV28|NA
CASIGGSGELFF
TGTGCCAGCATAGGGGGGTCCGGGGAGCTGTTTTTT
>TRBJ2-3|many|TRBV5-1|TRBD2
CASSIWGTSEDTQYF
TGCGCCAGCAGCATTTGGGGGACTAGCGAAGATACGCAGTATTTT
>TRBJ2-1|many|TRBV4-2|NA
CASSQVASSGYNEQFF
TGTGCCAGCAGCCAAGTTGCGTCAAGCGGTTACAATGAGCAGTTCTTC
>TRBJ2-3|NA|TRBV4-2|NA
CASSQWSGSTDTQYF
TGTGCCAGCAGCCAATGGTCGGGGAGCACAGATACGCAGTATTTT
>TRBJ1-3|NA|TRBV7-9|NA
CASSFPPVSGNTIYF
TGTGCCAGCAGCTTCCCCCCCGTCTCTGGAAACACCATATATTTT
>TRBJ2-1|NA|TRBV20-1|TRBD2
CSAGPTSGELGEQFF
TGCAGTGCTGGACCGACTAGCGGGGAATTGGGTGAGCAGTTCTTC
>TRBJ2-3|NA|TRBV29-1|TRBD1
CSVGGQGSDTQYF
TGCAGCGTTGGGGGACAGGGTTCAGATACGCAGTATTTT
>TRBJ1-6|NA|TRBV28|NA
CASSPTGTALRSPLHF
TGTGCCAGCAGTCCAACCGGGACTGCCTTGAGATCACCCCTCCACTTT
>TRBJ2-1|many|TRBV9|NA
CASSVGPALHEQFF
TGTGCCAGCAGCGTAGGACCGGCTCTGCATGAGCAGTTCTTC
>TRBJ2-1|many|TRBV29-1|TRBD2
CSGASGGSSYNEQFF
TGCAGCGGGGCTAGCGGGGGCAGCTCCTACAATGAGCAGTTCTTC
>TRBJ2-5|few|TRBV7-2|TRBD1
CASGDRGPETQYF
TGTGCCAGCGGCGACAGGGGGCCAGAGACCCAGTACTTC
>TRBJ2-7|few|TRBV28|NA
CASSIMVSSYEQYF
TGTGCCAGCAGTATTATGGTGAGCTCCTACGAGCAGTACTTC
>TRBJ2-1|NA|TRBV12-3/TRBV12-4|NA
CASSSSAFLNEQFF
TGTGCCAGCAGTTCCTCGGCGTTCCTCAATGAGCAGTTCTTC
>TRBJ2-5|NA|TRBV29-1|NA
CSAQNNPSIDEQYF
TGCAGCGCTCAGAATAATCCGAGTATCGATGAGCAGTACTTC
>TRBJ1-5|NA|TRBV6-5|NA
CASSYSTRESYSNQPQHF
TGTGCCAGCAGTTACTCGACGAGAGAGTCCTATAGCAATCAGCCCCAGCATTTT
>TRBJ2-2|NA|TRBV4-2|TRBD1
CTSSQEGGQGADTGELFF
TGTACCAGCAGCCAAGAAGGTGGACAGGGGGCGGACACCGGGGAGCTGTTTTTT
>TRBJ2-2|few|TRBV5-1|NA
CASSLAGQGATGELFF
TGCGCCAGCAGCTTGGCCGGGCAGGGAGCCACCGGGGAGCTGTTTTTT
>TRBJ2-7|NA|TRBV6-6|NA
CASSYTEAYNEQYF
TGTGCCAGCAGTTACACGGAGGCCTACAATGAGCAGTACTTC
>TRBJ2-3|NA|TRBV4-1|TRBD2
CASSRQLAGRDTQYF
TGCGCCAGCAGCCGCCAACTAGCGGGTAGAGATACGCAGTATTTT
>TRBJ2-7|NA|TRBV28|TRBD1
CASSLHRQGGEQYF
TGTGCCAGCAGCCTACATAGACAGGGGGGTGAGCAGTACTTC